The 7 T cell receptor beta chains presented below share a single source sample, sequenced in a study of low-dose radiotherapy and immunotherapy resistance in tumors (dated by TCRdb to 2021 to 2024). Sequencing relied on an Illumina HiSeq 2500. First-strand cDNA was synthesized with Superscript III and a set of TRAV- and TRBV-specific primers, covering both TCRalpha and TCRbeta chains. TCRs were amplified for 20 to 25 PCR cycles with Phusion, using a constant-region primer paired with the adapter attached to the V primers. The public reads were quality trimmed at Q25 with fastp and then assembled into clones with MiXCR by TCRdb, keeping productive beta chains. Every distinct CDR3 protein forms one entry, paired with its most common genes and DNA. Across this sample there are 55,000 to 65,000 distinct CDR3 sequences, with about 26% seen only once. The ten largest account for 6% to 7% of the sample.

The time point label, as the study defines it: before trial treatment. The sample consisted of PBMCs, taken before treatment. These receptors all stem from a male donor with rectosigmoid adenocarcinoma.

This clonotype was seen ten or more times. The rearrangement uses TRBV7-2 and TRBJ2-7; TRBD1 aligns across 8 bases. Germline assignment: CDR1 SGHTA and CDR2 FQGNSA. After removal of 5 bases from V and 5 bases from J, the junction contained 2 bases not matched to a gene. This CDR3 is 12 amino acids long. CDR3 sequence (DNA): TGTGCCAGCAGCAGGACAGGGAACGAGCAGTACTTC. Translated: CASSRTGNEQYF. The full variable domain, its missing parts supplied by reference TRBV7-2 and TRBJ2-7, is GAGVSQSPSNKVTEKGKDVELRCDPISGHTALYWYRQSLGQGLEFLIYFQGNSAPDKSGLPSDRFSAERTGGSVSTLTIQRTQQEDSAVYLCASSRTGNEQYFGPGTRLTVT.

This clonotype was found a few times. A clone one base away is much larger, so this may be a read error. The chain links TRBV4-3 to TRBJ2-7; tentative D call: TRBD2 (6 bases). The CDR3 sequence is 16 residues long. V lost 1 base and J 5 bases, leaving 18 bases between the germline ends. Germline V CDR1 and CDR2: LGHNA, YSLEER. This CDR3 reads CASSQVSGPPGDEQYF. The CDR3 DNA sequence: TGCGCCAGCAGCCAAGTTTCGGGACCCCCGGGGGACGAGCAGTACTTC.

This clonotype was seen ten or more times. This CDR3 reads CSAAGTGGRKPQHF. DNA for the CDR3: TGCAGTGCAGCCGGGACAGGGGGGAGGAAGCCCCAGCATTTT. The V gene is TRBV20-1, the J gene TRBJ1-5, with TRBD1 identical over 11 bases. Germline V gene sequence: CDR1 DFQATT, CDR2 SNEGSKA (reference sequence). Unmatched junction bases numbered 9, after V lost 6 bases and J lost 8 bases. The CDR3 extends over 14 amino acids.

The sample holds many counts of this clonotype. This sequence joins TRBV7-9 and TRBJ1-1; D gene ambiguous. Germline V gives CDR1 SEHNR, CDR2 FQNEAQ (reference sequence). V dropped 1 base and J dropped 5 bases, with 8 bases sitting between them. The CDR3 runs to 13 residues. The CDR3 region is CASSLGGGTEAFF. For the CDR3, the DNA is TGTGCCAGCAGCTTAGGGGGAGGGACTGAAGCTTTCTTT. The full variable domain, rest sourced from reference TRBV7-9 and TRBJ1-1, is DTGVSQNPRHKITKRGQNVTFRCDPISEHNRLYWYRQTLGQGPEFLTYFQNEAQLEKSRLLSDRFSAERPKGSFSTLEIQRTEQGDSAMYLCASSLGGGTEAFFGQGTRLTVV.

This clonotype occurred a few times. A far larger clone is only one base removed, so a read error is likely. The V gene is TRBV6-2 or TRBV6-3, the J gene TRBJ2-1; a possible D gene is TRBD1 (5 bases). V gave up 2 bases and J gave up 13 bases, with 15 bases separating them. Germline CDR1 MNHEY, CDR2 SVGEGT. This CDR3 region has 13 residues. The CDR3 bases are TGTGCCAGCAGTTACCGGATGACAGAGACCCAGTTCTTC. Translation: CASSYRMTETQFF.

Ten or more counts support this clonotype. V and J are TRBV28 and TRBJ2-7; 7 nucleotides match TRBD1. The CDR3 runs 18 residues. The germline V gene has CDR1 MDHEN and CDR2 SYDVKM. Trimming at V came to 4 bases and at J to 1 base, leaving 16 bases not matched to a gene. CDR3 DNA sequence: TGTGCCAGCAGTTACCCGAGTTCCCCCGGGACAGCTTCCTACGAGCAGTACTTC. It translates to CASSYPSSPGTASYEQYF.

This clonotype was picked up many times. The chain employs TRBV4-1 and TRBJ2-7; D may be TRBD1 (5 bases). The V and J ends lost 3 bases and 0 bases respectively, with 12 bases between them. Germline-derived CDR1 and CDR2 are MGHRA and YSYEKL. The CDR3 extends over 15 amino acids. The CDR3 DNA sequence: TGCGCCAGCAGCCAGACTGTGACAGCCTCCTACGAGCAGTACTTC. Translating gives CASSQTVTASYEQYF.